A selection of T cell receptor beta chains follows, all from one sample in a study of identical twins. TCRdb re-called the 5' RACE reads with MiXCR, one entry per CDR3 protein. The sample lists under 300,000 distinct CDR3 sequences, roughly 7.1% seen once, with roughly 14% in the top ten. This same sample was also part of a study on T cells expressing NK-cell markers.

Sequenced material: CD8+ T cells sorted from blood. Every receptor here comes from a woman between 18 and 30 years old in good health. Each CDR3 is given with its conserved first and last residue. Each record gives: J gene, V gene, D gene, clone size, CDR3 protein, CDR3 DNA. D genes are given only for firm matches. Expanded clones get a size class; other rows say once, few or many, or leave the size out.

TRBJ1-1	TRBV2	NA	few	CAIDHRAGDTEAFF	TGTGCCATAGACCATAGGGCGGGGGACACTGAAGCTTTCTTT
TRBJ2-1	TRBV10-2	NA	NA	CASSDGLRSSYNEQFF	TGCGCCAGCAGTGACGGGCTTCGAAGCTCCTACAATGAGCAGTTCTTC
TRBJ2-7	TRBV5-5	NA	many	CASSAGQSSYEQYF	TGTGCCAGCAGCGCGGGACAGAGCTCCTACGAGCAGTACTTC
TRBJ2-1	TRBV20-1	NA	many	CSATDGNNEQFF	TGCAGTGCTACGGACGGTAACAATGAGCAGTTCTTC
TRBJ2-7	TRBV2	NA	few	CASSEAAGSLYEQYF	TGTGCCAGCAGTGAAGCGGCCGGGTCCTTATACGAGCAGTACTTC
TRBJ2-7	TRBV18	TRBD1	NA	CASSPSTGASSYEQYF	TGTGCCAGCTCGCCGTCAACAGGGGCGAGCTCCTACGAGCAGTACTTC
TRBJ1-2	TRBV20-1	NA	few	CSAPMGGYYGYTF	TGCAGTGCCCCCATGGGTGGGTACTATGGCTACACCTTC
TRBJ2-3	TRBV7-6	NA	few	CASSLYAGSTDTQYF	TGTGCCAGCAGCTTATATGCCGGAAGCACAGATACGCAGTATTTT
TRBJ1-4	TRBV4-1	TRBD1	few	CASSQRDRVKEKLFF	TGCGCCAGCAGCCAACGGGACAGGGTAAAGGAAAAACTGTTTTTT
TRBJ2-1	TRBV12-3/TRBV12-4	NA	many	CASRGYGGRNEQFF	TGTGCCAGCCGGGGTTACGGAGGGAGAAATGAGCAGTTCTTC
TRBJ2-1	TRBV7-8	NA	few	CASSRRSSDYNEQFF	TGTGCCAGCAGCCGGAGGAGTTCGGATTACAATGAGCAGTTCTTC